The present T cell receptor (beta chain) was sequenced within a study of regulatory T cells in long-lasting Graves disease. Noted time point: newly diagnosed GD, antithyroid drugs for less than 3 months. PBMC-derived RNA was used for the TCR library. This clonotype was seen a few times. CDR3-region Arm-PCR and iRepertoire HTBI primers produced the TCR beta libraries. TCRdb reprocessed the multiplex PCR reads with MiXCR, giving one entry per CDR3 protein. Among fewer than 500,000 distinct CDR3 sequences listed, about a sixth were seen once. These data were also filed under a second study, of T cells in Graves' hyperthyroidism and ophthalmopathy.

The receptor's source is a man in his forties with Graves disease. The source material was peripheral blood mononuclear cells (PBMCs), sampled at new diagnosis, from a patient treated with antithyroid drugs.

The DNA of the CDR3 is TGTGCCATCAGAGTTGAGACGGTCCTGAACTATGGCTACACCTTC. Residues: CAIRVETVLNYGYTF. This chain links TRBV10-3 with TRBJ1-2, with D uncertain. The CDR3 length is 15 residues. Trimming removed 6 bases at V and 2 bases at J, with 16 bases between. Germline CDR1 and CDR2: ENHRY and SYGVKD.